There are many counts of the clone carrying this TCR beta chain. The antigen is not known. This specimen comes from a study of T-cell memory formation after mild COVID-19. Notes on the study in general: Clones that got smaller from day 15 to 85 had even CD4/CD8, while clones growing later tipped toward CD4+. Pre-infection memory held some responding clones, suggesting pre-existing cross-reactive T cells responded. CM and EM subsets held most contracting CD4+ clones; EMRA held CD8+ ones.

From germline, CDR1 is SEHNR and CDR2 FQNEAQ (reference sequence). This CDR3 comprises 12 residues. With V trimmed by 5 bases and J by 7 bases, 4 bases remained unmatched. TCRdb reprocessed the 5' RACE reads with MiXCR, giving one entry per CDR3 protein. The sample carries 25,000 to 35,000 distinct CDR3 sequences, approximately 12% recorded once. The sequenced sample consisted of PBMCs or a T cell subset sorted from them (not recorded which). The J gene is TRBJ1-2, the V gene TRBV7-9; TRBD1 matches at 7 bases. This clonotype was sampled from an adult woman who had mild COVID-19 (a few samples of this study predate the infection). Cell type and time point are not known. This CDR3 reads CASSATGTGYTF. CDR3 DNA: TGTGCCAGCAGCGCGACAGGGACTGGCTACACCTTC.